This T cell receptor (beta chain) appears in the sequencing data of a study of spatial heterogeneity in lung cancer. This clonotype has ten or more counts. A library prepared for alpha chains yielded this beta chain as an off-target read; its size is of little meaning. Time point defined: blood taken at disease recurrence. Sequencing was performed on whole RNA extracted from tumor and nontumor lung tissue, or from frozen PBMC, and the material was left unsorted. Unmatched junction bases numbered 13, after V lost 6 bases and J lost 4 bases. The CDR3 spans 16 residues. Germline assignment: CDR1 SNHLY and CDR2 FYNNEI. Via MiXCR, TCRdb re-called the 5' RACE reads, giving one row per CDR3 protein. The sample consists of nearly 10,000 distinct CDR3 sequences, roughly 3.9% of them appearing once.

V usage is TRBV2 and J usage is TRBJ1-1; 8 nucleotides agree with TRBD1. This sequence was found in a female donor with early-stage non-small cell lung cancer. The sample in question was PBMCs, obtained at recurrence. The CDR3 protein is CASRPGQGIWGTEAFF. Written as DNA, the CDR3 is TGTGCCAGCAGACCCGGACAGGGTATATGGGGCACTGAAGCTTTCTTT.